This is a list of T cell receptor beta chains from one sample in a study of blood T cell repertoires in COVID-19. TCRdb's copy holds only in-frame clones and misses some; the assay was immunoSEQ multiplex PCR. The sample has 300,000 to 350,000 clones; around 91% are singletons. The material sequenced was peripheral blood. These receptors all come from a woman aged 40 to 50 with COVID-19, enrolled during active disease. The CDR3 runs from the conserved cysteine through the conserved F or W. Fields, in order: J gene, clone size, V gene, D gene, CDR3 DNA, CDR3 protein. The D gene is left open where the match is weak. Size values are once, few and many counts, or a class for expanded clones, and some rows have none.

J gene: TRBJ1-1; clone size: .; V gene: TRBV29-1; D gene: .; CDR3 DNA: TGCAGCGTTGGAGGCCCCGGCCTGAACACTGAAGCTTTCTTT; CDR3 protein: CSVGGPGLNTEAFF
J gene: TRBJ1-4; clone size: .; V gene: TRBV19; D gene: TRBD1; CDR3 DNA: TGTGCCAGTAGCAGACAGGGGGCTAATGAAAAACTGTTTTTT; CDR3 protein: CASSRQGANEKLFF
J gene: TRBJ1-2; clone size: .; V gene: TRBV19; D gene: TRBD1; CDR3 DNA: TGTGCCAGTAGTCTGACAGGGGAACATGGCTACACCTTC; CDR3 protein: CASSLTGEHGYTF
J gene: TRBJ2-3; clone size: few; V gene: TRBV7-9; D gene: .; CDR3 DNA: TGTGCCAGCAGCCCCGCAGGGGCGCCAGATACGCAGTATTTT; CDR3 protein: CASSPAGAPDTQYF
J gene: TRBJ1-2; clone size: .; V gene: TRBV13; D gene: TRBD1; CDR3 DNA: TGTGCCAGCAGCCCCGACAGGGCCTTGGGCTACACCTTC; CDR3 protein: CASSPDRALGYTF
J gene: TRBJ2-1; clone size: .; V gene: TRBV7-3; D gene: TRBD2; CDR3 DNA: TGTGCCAGCAGCCCCGGACTAGCGAGCTCCTACAATGAGCAGTTCTTC; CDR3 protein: CASSPGLASSYNEQFF
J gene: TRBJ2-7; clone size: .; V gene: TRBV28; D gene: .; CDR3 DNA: TGTGCCAGCAGTTTATTGGTGACAGACTACGAGCAGTACTTC; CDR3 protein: CASSLLVTDYEQYF
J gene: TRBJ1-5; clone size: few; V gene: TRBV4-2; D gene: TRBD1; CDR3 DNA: TGTGCCAGCAGCCCTGACAGGGGTCAGCCCCAGCATTTT; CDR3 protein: CASSPDRGQPQHF
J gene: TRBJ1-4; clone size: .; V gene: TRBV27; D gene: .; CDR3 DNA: TGTGCCAGCCTCGGAGCGCTTAATGAAAAACTGTTTTTT; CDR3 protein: CASLGALNEKLFF
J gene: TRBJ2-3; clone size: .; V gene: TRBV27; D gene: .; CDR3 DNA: TGTGCCAGCAGTTCGCCTTACCAGGGCCCTCGCACAGATACGCAGTATTTT; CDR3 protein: CASSSPYQGPRTDTQYF
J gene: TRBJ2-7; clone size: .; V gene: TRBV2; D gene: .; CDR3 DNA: TGTGCCAGCAGTGAAGGGACACTGAGCTCCTACGAGCAGTACTTC; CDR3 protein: CASSEGTLSSYEQYF
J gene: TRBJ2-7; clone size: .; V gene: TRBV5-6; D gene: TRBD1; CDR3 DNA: TGTGCCAGCAGCTTAGGGACAGGGATTTACGAGCAGTACTTC; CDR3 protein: CASSLGTGIYEQYF
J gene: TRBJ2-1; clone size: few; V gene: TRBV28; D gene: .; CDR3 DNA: TGTGCCAGCAGTTCTTCCTTGGGACACCTCTCCTACAATGAGCAGTTCTTC; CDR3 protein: CASSSSLGHLSYNEQFF
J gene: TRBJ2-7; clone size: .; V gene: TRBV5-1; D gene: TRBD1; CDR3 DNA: TGCGCCAGCAGCCGTGACTTCAGACAGGGGGCCGCCAACGAGCAGTACTTC; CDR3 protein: CASSRDFRQGAANEQYF
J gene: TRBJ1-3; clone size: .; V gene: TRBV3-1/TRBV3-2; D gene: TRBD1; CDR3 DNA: TGTGCCAGTCTCGGGACAGGGGCTGGAAACACCATATATTTT; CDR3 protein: CASLGTGAGNTIYF
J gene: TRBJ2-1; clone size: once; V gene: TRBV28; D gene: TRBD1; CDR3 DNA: TGTGCCAGCAGTTTATACCGGACAGGGTCGAACAAGCAGTTCTTC; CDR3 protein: CASSLYRTGSNKQFF
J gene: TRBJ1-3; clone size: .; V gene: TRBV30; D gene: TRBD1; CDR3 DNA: TGTGCCTGGAGTGTACCCCCCCCCGGGACAGCCTCAGGAAACACCATATATTTT; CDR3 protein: CAWSVPPPGTASGNTIYF
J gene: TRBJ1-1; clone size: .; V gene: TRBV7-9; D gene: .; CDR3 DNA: TGTGCCAGCAGCTTTGGCGGAAACACTGAAGCTTTCTTT; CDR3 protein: CASSFGGNTEAFF